This is a list of T cell receptor beta chains from one sample in a study of T-cell reconstitution after alpha-beta-depleted transplantation in children. Each CDR3 protein gets one entry after TCRdb re-called the PCR reads with MiXCR. Of some 400,000 distinct CDR3 sequences in the sample, roughly 22% are singletons; the top ten hold 3% to 4.5%. The sample consisted of PBMCs from the stem cell graft donor, taken from the stem cell graft. Receptors were obtained from a human donor who donated a stem cell graft to a child with acute myeloid leukemia. Both conserved end residues are part of each CDR3. The D gene is left open where the match is weak. The size of a clone is reported for some rows only, either as once, few or many, or as a class for expanded clones.

D	V	size	J	CDR3	DNA
.	TRBV20-1	.	TRBJ2-5	CSAFDSLQETQYF	TGCAGTGCTTTCGACAGCCTCCAAGAGACCCAGTACTTC
.	TRBV7-6	few	TRBJ2-3	CASSISPGTDTQYF	TGTGCCAGCAGCATAAGCCCTGGGACAGATACGCAGTATTTT
TRBD1	TRBV7-2	.	TRBJ2-2	CASSWGQAGELFF	TGTGCCAGCAGCTGGGGACAGGCCGGGGAGCTGTTTTTT
TRBD2	TRBV24-1	many	TRBJ2-1	CATSVKTSGRANEQFF	TGTGCCACCAGTGTCAAGACTAGCGGGAGGGCCAATGAGCAGTTCTTC
.	TRBV7-2	.	TRBJ1-5	CASSPRGAGQPQHF	TGTGCCAGCAGCCCGCGGGGGGCGGGGCAGCCCCAGCATTTT
.	TRBV27	.	TRBJ2-1	CASSLERTTKQFF	TGTGCCAGCAGTTTGGAGAGAACTACAAAGCAGTTCTTC
.	TRBV5-1	.	TRBJ1-1	CASSPLGGSTEAFF	TGCGCCAGCAGCCCGTTGGGGGGGAGCACTGAAGCTTTCTTT
TRBD1	TRBV28	few	TRBJ2-7	CASTYGTGAYEQYF	TGTGCCAGCACCTACGGGACAGGGGCATACGAGCAGTACTTC
TRBD1	TRBV11-2	few	TRBJ2-5	CASSFRQGHQETQYF	TGTGCCAGCAGCTTCAGACAGGGGCACCAAGAGACCCAGTACTTC
.	TRBV28	many	TRBJ2-5	CASSLQGSEQETQYF	TGTGCCAGCAGTTTACAAGGGTCGGAGCAAGAGACCCAGTACTTC
.	TRBV15	.	TRBJ2-7	CATSREDLGSSYEQYF	TGTGCCACCAGCAGAGAGGACCTAGGGTCGTCCTACGAGCAGTACTTC
TRBD1	TRBV12-3/TRBV12-4	many	TRBJ1-1	CASSMGQLNTEAFF	TGTGCCAGCAGTATGGGACAGCTGAACACTGAAGCTTTCTTT
.	TRBV4-3	few	TRBJ2-1	CASSQDRMGPVFF	TGCGCCAGCAGCCAAGATAGAATGGGCCCGGTGTTCTTC
.	TRBV6-5	few	TRBJ2-1	CASSYSMLQSIEQFF	TGTGCCAGCAGTTACTCGATGTTACAGTCAATTGAGCAGTTCTTC
.	TRBV2	.	TRBJ2-7	CASSESRRRIYEQYF	TGTGCCAGCAGTGAAAGTAGGCGGCGGATCTACGAGCAGTACTTC
.	TRBV12-3/TRBV12-4	.	TRBJ2-6	CASSSGRNSGANVLTF	TGTGCCAGCAGTTCCGGCAGGAACTCTGGGGCCAACGTCCTGACTTTC
TRBD2	TRBV20-1	.	TRBJ2-1	CSTYQAGGPYEQFF	TGCAGCACCTATCAAGCGGGAGGGCCATATGAGCAGTTCTTC
TRBD2	TRBV29-1	.	TRBJ2-7	CSVEATTSAEQYF	TGCAGCGTTGAGGCTACAACTAGCGCCGAGCAGTACTTC
.	TRBV15	once	TRBJ2-3	CATSNPKRTSTDTQYF	TGTGCCACCAGCAACCCGAAGAGGACTAGCACAGATACGCAGTATTTT
.	TRBV15	many	TRBJ2-1	CATSRDIAGTVINEQFF	TGTGCCACCAGCAGAGATATCGCGGGGACAGTGATAAATGAGCAGTTCTTC
.	TRBV20-1	.	TRBJ1-1	CSARDSGPNTEAFF	TGCAGTGCTAGAGATTCCGGTCCGAACACTGAAGCTTTCTTT
.	TRBV7-2	few	TRBJ1-3	CASSLKSREWGNTIYF	TGTGCCAGCAGCTTAAAGTCGAGGGAATGGGGAAACACCATATATTTT
TRBD1	TRBV7-9	.	TRBJ2-1	CASSFKQGMDEQFF	TGTGCCAGCAGCTTCAAACAGGGGATGGATGAGCAGTTCTTC
.	TRBV6-5	many	TRBJ2-3	CASSWGDTQYF	TGTGCCAGCAGTTGGGGGGATACGCAGTATTTT
TRBD1	TRBV12-3/TRBV12-4	.	TRBJ2-7	CATSTGVGYEQYF	TGTGCCACCTCGACAGGGGTCGGCTACGAGCAGTACTTC
TRBD2	TRBV2	.	TRBJ2-5	CASNSWGLAGDTQYF	TGTGCCAGCAACAGCTGGGGACTAGCGGGAGATACCCAGTACTTC
.	TRBV12-3/TRBV12-4	many	TRBJ2-1	CASSLGTDSYNEQFF	TGTGCCAGCAGTTTGGGGACGGACTCCTACAATGAGCAGTTCTTC
TRBD2	TRBV20-1	.	TRBJ2-5	CSARGLVFYETQYF	TGCAGTGCCAGGGGACTAGTGTTTTATGAGACCCAGTACTTC
TRBD2	TRBV28	.	TRBJ2-5	CASSSLELAVQETQYF	TGTGCCAGCAGTTCCTTAGAACTAGCGGTCCAAGAGACCCAGTACTTC